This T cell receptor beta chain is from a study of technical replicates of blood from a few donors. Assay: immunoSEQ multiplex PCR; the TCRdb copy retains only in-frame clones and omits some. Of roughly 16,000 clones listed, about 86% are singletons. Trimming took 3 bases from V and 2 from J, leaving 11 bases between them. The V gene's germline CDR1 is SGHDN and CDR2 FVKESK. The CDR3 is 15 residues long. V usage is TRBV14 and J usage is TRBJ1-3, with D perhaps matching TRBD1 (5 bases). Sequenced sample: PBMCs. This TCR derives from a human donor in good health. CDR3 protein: CASSQDILPGNTIYF. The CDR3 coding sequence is TGTGCCAGCAGCCAGGACATCCTTCCTGGAAACACCATATATTTT.